Here is one TCR beta chain with its context. This sample is part of a study of cytomegalovirus exposure and HLA in healthy donors. The PCR was carried out with 60 Vbeta primers and 13 Jbeta primers. Some clones are missing from TCRdb's copy, which holds only in-frame ones; the method was immunoSEQ multiplex PCR. The sample holds 150,000 to 200,000 clones, around 84% seen once. Sequencing input: PBMCs. The clonotype was recovered from a woman aged 40 to 50 in good health and CMV-seronegative.

The CDR3 here is CASSPERAAPLHF. The CDR3, as DNA: TGTGCCAGCTCACCAGAGCGGGCAGCACCCCTCCACTTT. The chain employs TRBV18 and TRBJ1-6; D call uncertain. V shed 2 bases and J shed 11 bases, with 10 bases lying between them. Looked up from germline, CDR1 is KGHSH and CDR2 is LQKENI. CDR3 length equals 13 residues.